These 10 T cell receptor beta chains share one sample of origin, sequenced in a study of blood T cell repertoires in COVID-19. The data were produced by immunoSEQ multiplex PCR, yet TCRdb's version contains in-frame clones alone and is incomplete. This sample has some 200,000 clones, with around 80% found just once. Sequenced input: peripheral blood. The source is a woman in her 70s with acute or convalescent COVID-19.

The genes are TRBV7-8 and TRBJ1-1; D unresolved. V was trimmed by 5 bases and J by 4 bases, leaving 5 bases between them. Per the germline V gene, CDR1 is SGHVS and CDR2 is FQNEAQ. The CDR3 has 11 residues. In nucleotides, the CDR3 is TGTGCCAGCAGCCTCGTCACTGAAGCTTTCTTT. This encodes CASSLVTEAFF. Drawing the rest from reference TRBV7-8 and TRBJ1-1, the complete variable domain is GAGVSQSPRYKVAKRGQDVALRCDPISGHVSLFWYQQALGQGPEFLTYFQNEAQLDKSGLPSDRFFAERPEGSVSTLKIQRTQQEDSAVYLCASSLVTEAFFGQGTRLTVV.

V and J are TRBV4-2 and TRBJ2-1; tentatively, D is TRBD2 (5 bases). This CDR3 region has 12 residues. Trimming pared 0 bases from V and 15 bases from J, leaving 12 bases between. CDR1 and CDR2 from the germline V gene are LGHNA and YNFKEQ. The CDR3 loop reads CASSQDREGRFF. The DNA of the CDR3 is TGTGCCAGCAGCCAAGATCGGGAAGGAAGGTTCTTC.

CDR3 coding DNA: TGTGCCAGCAGCGCCAAAGGGGACAGGGATTATGGCTACACCTTC. Translated: CASSAKGDRDYGYTF. The rearrangement joins TRBV9 to TRBJ1-2; 9 positions agree with TRBD1. The germline V gene has CDR1 SGDLS and CDR2 YYNGEE. After removal of 3 bases from V and 5 bases from J, the junction contained 8 bases not matched to a gene. The CDR3 is 15 residues long.

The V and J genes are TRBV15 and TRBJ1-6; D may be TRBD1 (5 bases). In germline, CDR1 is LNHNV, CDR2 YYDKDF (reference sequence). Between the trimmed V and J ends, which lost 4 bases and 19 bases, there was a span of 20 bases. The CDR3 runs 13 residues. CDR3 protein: CATSTSERQGLHF. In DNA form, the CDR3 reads TGTGCCACCAGCACAAGTGAGAGGCAGGGACTACACTTT.

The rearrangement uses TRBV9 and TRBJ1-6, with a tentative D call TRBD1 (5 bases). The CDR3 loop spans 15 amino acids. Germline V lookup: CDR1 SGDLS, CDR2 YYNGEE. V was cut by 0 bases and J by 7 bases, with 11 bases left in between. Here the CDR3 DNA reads TGTGCCAGCAGCGTAGGCGGACATTCGAATTCACCCCTCCACTTT. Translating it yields CASSVGGHSNSPLHF.

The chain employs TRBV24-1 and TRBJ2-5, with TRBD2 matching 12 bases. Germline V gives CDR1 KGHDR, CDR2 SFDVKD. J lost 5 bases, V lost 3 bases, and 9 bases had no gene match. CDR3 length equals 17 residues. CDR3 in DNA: TGTGCCACCAGTGATCCGCTAGCGGGGGGGCCTCTTGAGACCCAGTACTTC. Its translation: CATSDPLAGGPLETQYF.

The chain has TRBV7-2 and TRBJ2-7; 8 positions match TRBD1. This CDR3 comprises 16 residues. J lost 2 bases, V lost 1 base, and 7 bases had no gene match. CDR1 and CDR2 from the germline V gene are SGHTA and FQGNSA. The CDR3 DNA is TGTGCCAGCAGCTTAGGCGGGACAGGTTACGCCTACGAGCAGTACTTC. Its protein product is CASSLGGTGYAYEQYF.

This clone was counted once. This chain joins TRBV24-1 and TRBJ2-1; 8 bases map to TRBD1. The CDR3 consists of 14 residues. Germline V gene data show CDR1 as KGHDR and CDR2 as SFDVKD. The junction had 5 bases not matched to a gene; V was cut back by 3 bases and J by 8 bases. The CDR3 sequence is CATSDVQGGYEQFF. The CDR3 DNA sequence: TGTGCCACCAGTGATGTACAGGGGGGATATGAGCAGTTCTTC.

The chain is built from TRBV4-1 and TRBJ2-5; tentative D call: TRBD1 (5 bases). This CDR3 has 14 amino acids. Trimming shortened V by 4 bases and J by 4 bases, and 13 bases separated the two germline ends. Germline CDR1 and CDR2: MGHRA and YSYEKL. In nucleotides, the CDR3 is TGCGCCAGCAGCCTGACACAGGTCCGAGAGACCCAGTACTTC. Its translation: CASSLTQVRETQYF.

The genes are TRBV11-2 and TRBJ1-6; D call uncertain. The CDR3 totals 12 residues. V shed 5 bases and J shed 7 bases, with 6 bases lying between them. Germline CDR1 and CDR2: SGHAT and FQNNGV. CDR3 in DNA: TGTGCCAGCAGCACACCAAATTCACCCCTCCACTTT. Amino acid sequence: CASSTPNSPLHF.